The rows below give T cell receptor beta chains drawn from one sample of a study of control samples from healthy donors and cancer patients. Repertoires were generated with immunoSEQ multiplex PCR, while TCRdb's copy carries only in-frame clones and drops some. The sample has about 89,000 clones; roughly 84% are singletons. Input material: blood. These receptors originate from a woman aged 40 to 50 in good health. The CDR3 runs from the conserved cysteine through the conserved F or W. The order of the fields is J gene, clone size, V gene, D gene, CDR3 protein, CDR3 DNA. A D gene is named only where the DNA matches it firmly. A clone size is listed for some rows: how often the clone was seen (once, few, many), or a class if it is expanded.

j_call: TRBJ1-1; clone_size: -; v_call: TRBV3-1/TRBV3-2; d_call: -; cdr3_aa: CASSQGNVGRAEAFF; cdr3_nt: TGTGCCAGCAGCCAGGGGAATGTCGGGAGGGCTGAAGCTTTCTTT
j_call: TRBJ1-2; clone_size: -; v_call: TRBV19; d_call: TRBD1; cdr3_aa: CAARDSPFLGYTF; cdr3_nt: TGTGCCGCAAGGGACAGCCCGTTTTTGGGCTACACCTTC
j_call: TRBJ2-5; clone_size: -; v_call: TRBV7-9; d_call: -; cdr3_aa: CASSPLGPQETQYF; cdr3_nt: TGTGCCAGCAGCCCCCTTGGGCCCCAAGAGACCCAGTACTTC
j_call: TRBJ2-3; clone_size: once; v_call: TRBV30; d_call: -; cdr3_aa: CAWSPGLSTQYF; cdr3_nt: TGTGCCTGGAGTCCCGGGCTGTCTACGCAGTATTTT
j_call: TRBJ2-3; clone_size: -; v_call: TRBV27; d_call: TRBD2; cdr3_aa: CASSYGGGRDTQYF; cdr3_nt: TGTGCCAGCAGTTACGGGGGGGGGCGAGATACGCAGTATTTT
j_call: TRBJ2-1; clone_size: -; v_call: TRBV7-9; d_call: TRBD2; cdr3_aa: CASSSKLAGGYNEQFF; cdr3_nt: TGTGCCAGCAGCTCTAAACTAGCGGGGGGGTACAATGAGCAGTTCTTC
j_call: TRBJ1-1; clone_size: -; v_call: TRBV10-3; d_call: -; cdr3_aa: CAIRGTKNTEAFF; cdr3_nt: TGTGCCATCAGGGGGACAAAGAACACTGAAGCTTTCTTT
j_call: TRBJ2-3; clone_size: -; v_call: TRBV5-1; d_call: TRBD1; cdr3_aa: CASSPGQGTYTQYF; cdr3_nt: TGCGCCAGCAGCCCTGGACAGGGCACTTATACGCAGTATTTT
j_call: TRBJ2-3; clone_size: -; v_call: TRBV7-2; d_call: TRBD2; cdr3_aa: CASSPQGAGSLDTQYF; cdr3_nt: TGTGCCAGCAGCCCACAAGGAGCGGGGTCTCTGGATACGCAGTATTTT
j_call: TRBJ2-7; clone_size: -; v_call: TRBV3-1/TRBV3-2; d_call: TRBD2; cdr3_aa: CASSFRPVAGAYEQYF; cdr3_nt: TGTGCCAGCAGCTTCCGACCGGTAGCGGGGGCCTACGAGCAGTACTTC
j_call: TRBJ2-7; clone_size: -; v_call: TRBV10-3; d_call: TRBD1; cdr3_aa: CAIRGQSDEQYF; cdr3_nt: TGTGCCATCAGGGGACAGTCTGACGAGCAGTACTTC
j_call: TRBJ2-7; clone_size: -; v_call: TRBV27; d_call: TRBD2; cdr3_aa: CASRGGLAVYEQYF; cdr3_nt: TGTGCCAGCAGGGGTGGACTAGCCGTCTACGAGCAGTACTTC
j_call: TRBJ2-1; clone_size: -; v_call: TRBV5-5; d_call: -; cdr3_aa: CASSLDSPRYNEQFF; cdr3_nt: TGTGCCAGCAGCTTGGACAGCCCTAGGTACAATGAGCAGTTCTTC
j_call: TRBJ2-1; clone_size: -; v_call: TRBV24-1; d_call: -; cdr3_aa: CATSDLEGGDYNEQFF; cdr3_nt: TGTGCCACCAGTGATTTAGAGGGGGGCGACTACAATGAGCAGTTCTTC
j_call: TRBJ2-1; clone_size: few; v_call: TRBV7-2; d_call: -; cdr3_aa: CASSPDTYNEQFF; cdr3_nt: TGTGCCAGCAGCCCCGACACCTACAATGAGCAGTTCTTC